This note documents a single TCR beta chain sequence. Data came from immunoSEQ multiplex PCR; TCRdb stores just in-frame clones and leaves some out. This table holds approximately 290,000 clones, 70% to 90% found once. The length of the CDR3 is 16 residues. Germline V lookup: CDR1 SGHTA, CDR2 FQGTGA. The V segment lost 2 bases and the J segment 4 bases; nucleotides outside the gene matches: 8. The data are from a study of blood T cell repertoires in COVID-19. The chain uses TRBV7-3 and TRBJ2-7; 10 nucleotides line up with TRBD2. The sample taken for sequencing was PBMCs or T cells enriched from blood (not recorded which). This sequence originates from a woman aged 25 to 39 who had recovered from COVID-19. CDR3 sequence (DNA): TGTGCCAGCAGCTTACTCCCTAGCGGGAGTTCGTACGAGCAGTACTTC. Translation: CASSLLPSGSSYEQYF. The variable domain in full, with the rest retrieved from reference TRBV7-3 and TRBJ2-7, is GAGVSQTPSNKVTEKGKYVELRCDPISGHTALYWYRQSLGQGPEFLIYFQGTGAADDSGLPNDRFFAVRPEGSVSTLKIQRTERGDSAVYLCASSLLPSGSSYEQYFGPGTRLTVT.